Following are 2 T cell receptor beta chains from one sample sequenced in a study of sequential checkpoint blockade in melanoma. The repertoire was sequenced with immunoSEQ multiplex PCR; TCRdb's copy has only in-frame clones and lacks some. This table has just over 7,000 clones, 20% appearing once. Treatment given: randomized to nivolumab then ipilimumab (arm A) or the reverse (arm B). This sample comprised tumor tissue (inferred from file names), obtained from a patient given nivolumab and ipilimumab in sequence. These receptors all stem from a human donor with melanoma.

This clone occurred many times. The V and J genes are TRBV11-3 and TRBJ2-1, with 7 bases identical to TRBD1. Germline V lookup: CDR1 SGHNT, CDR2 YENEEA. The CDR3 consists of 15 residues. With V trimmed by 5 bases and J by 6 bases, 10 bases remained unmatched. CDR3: CASSPQGVVLNEQFF. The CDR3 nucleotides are TGTGCCAGCAGCCCCCAGGGGGTGGTCCTCAATGAGCAGTTCTTC.

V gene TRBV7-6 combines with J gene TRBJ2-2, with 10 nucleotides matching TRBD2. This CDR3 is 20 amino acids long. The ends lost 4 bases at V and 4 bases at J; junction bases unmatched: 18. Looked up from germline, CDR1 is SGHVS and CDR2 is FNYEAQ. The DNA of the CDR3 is TGTGCCAGCAGCTACCAAGCGGTGCTAGCGGGGGAAGTGGGCACCGGGGAGCTGTTTTTT. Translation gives CASSYQAVLAGEVGTGELFF.